This is a list of T cell receptor beta chains from one sample in a study of blood T cell repertoires in COVID-19. Profiling relied on immunoSEQ multiplex PCR, and the TCRdb table lists in-frame clones only, not all of them. The data show around 270,000 clones, around nine tenths seen once. The sample taken for sequencing was peripheral blood. These receptors were obtained from a man between 40 and 49 years old who had recovered from COVID-19. The CDR3 runs from the conserved cysteine through the conserved F or W. D genes are given only for firm matches. Size values are once, few and many counts, or a class for expanded clones, and some rows have none.

v_gene: TRBV15; d_gene: TRBD2; abundance: large; j_gene: TRBJ2-7; CDR3aa: CATSELAGEEQYF; CDR3nt: TGTGCCACCAGCGAACTAGCGGGGGAAGAGCAGTACTTC
v_gene: TRBV9; d_gene: TRBD2; abundance: once; j_gene: TRBJ2-7; CDR3aa: CASSGREGLAIYEQYF; CDR3nt: TGTGCCAGCAGCGGTAGGGAGGGACTAGCTATCTACGAGCAGTACTTC
v_gene: TRBV5-1; d_gene: NA; abundance: NA; j_gene: TRBJ1-2; CDR3aa: CASSLSGTNYGYTF; CDR3nt: TGCGCCAGCAGCTTGTCAGGGACTAACTATGGCTACACCTTC
v_gene: TRBV2; d_gene: TRBD1; abundance: few; j_gene: TRBJ1-5; CDR3aa: CASTQEGQGNQPQHF; CDR3nt: TGTGCCAGCACCCAGGAGGGACAGGGGAATCAGCCCCAGCATTTT
v_gene: TRBV25-1; d_gene: NA; abundance: NA; j_gene: TRBJ1-2; CDR3aa: CASSEWAGPSGGYTF; CDR3nt: TGTGCCAGCAGTGAATGGGCAGGCCCTTCGGGGGGCTACACCTTC
v_gene: TRBV9; d_gene: TRBD2; abundance: NA; j_gene: TRBJ2-3; CDR3aa: CASSASSGIRTDTQYF; CDR3nt: TGTGCCAGCAGCGCGTCTAGCGGCATACGCACAGATACGCAGTATTTT
v_gene: TRBV7-2; d_gene: NA; abundance: NA; j_gene: TRBJ2-7; CDR3aa: CASSSSGSYEQYF; CDR3nt: TGTGCCAGCAGCTCCTCCGGGTCCTACGAGCAGTACTTC
v_gene: TRBV5-4; d_gene: NA; abundance: NA; j_gene: TRBJ2-1; CDR3aa: CASSQQGNEQFF; CDR3nt: TGTGCCAGCAGCCAGCAGGGAAATGAGCAGTTCTTC
v_gene: TRBV5-1; d_gene: TRBD2; abundance: NA; j_gene: TRBJ2-7; CDR3aa: CASSTRPSGGEYEQYF; CDR3nt: TGCGCCAGCAGCACCCGGCCTAGCGGGGGTGAGTACGAGCAGTACTTC
v_gene: TRBV10-1; d_gene: NA; abundance: once; j_gene: TRBJ1-2; CDR3aa: CASSGSLGGSHYGYTF; CDR3nt: TGCGCCAGCAGTGGGTCCTTGGGAGGGTCTCACTATGGCTACACCTTC
v_gene: TRBV5-6; d_gene: TRBD1; abundance: NA; j_gene: TRBJ2-7; CDR3aa: CASSSRQGAKEQYF; CDR3nt: TGTGCCAGCAGCTCTCGACAGGGGGCGAAGGAGCAGTACTTC
v_gene: TRBV7-6; d_gene: NA; abundance: NA; j_gene: TRBJ2-2; CDR3aa: CASSSGAGELFF; CDR3nt: TGTGCCAGCAGCTCGGGGGCCGGGGAGCTGTTTTTT
v_gene: TRBV6-6; d_gene: NA; abundance: NA; j_gene: TRBJ2-7; CDR3aa: CASSQTGFTYEQYF; CDR3nt: TGTGCCAGCAGCCAAACCGGGTTTACCTACGAGCAGTACTTC
v_gene: TRBV9; d_gene: TRBD2; abundance: NA; j_gene: TRBJ2-3; CDR3aa: CASSVGLAGWELYF; CDR3nt: TGTGCCAGCAGCGTAGGGCTAGCGGGGTGGGAGTTGTATTTT
v_gene: TRBV2; d_gene: NA; abundance: NA; j_gene: TRBJ2-7; CDR3aa: CASSAAVYEQYF; CDR3nt: TGTGCCAGCAGTGCTGCGGTCTACGAGCAGTACTTC
v_gene: TRBV7-3; d_gene: TRBD1; abundance: NA; j_gene: TRBJ1-2; CDR3aa: CASSLRQGAGYTF; CDR3nt: TGTGCCAGCAGCTTGCGGCAGGGGGCTGGCTACACCTTC